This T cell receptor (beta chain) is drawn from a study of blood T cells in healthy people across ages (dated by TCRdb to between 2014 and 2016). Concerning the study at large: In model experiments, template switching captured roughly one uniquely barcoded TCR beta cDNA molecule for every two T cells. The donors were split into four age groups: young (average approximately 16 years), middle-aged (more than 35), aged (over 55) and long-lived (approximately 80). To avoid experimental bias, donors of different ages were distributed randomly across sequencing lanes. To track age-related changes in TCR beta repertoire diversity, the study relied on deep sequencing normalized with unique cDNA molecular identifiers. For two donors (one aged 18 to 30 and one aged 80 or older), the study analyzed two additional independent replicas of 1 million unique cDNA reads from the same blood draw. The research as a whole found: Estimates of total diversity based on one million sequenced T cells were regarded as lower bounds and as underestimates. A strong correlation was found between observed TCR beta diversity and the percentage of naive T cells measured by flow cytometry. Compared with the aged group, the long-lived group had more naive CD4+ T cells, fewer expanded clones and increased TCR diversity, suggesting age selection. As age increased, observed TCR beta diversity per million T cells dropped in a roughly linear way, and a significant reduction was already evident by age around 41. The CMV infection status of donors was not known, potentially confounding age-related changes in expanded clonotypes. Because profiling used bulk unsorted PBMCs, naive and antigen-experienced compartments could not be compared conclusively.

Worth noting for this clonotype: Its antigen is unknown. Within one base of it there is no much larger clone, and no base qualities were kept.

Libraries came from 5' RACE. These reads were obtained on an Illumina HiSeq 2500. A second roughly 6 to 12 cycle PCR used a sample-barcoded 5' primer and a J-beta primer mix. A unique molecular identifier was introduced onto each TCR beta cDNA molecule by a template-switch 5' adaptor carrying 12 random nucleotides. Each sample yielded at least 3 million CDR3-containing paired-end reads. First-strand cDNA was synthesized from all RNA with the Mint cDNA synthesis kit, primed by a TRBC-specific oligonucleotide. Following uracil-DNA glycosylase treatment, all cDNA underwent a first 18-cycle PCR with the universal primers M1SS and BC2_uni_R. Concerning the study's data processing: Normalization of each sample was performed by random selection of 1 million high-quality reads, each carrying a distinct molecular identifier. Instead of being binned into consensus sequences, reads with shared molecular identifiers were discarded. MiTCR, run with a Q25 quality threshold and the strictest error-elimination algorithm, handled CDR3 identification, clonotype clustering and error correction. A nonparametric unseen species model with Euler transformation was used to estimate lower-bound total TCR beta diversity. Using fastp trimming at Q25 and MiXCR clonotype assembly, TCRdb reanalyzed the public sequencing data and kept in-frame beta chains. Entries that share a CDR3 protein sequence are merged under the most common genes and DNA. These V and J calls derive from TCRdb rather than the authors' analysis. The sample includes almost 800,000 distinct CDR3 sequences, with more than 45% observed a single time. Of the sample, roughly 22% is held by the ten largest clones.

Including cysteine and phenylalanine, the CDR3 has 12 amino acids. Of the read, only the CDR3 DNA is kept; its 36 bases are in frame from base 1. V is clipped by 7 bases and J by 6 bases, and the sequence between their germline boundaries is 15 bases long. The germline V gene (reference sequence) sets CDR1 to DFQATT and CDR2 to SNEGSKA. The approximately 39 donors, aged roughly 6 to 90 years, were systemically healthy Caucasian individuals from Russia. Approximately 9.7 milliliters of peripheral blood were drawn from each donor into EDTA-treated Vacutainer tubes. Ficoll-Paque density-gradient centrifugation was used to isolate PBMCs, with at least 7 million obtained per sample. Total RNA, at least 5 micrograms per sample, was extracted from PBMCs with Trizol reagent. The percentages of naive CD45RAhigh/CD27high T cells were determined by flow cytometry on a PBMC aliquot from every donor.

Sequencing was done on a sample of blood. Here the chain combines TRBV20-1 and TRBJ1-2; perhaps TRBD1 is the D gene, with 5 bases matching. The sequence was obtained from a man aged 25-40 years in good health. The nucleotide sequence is TGCAGTGTTAGGACTCCGGGGGATGGCTACACCTTC. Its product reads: CSVRTPGDGYTF.